A single sample is the source of the 27 T cell receptor beta chains below, sequenced in a study of blood T cells in healthy people across ages (dated by TCRdb to 2015 to 2017). The library came from 5' RACE. The sequencer listed for this sample is Illumina HiSeq 2500. The second PCR ran for about 6 to 11 cycles and used a J-beta primer mix along with a sample-barcoded 5' primer. The public reads were reprocessed in TCRdb via fastp at Q25 and MiXCR, keeping in-frame beta chains. When rows share a CDR3 protein, they turn into one entry using the most common DNA and genes. The sample has almost 1 million distinct CDR3 sequences on record, roughly 51% of them singletons. Of the sample, about 22% falls within the top ten clones. Sequenced material: blood. Receptors were obtained from a woman between 55 and 75 years old in good health.

This clonotype was seen only a few times. This chain links TRBV6-5 with TRBJ2-7; D is perhaps TRBD2 (5 bases). Germline values: CDR1 MNHEY, CDR2 SVGAGI. This CDR3 contains 14 residues. V was pared by 6 bases and J by 5 bases, with 17 bases between. DNA for the CDR3: TGTGCCAGCAGCCGCTATGACTACTATGACGAGCAGTACTTC. It encodes CASSRYDYYDEQYF.

The chain combines TRBV7-3 with TRBJ2-1, with TRBD2 identical over 7 bases. The length of the CDR3 is 17 residues. CDR1 is SGHTA, CDR2 FQGTGA, per germline. V shed 2 bases, J shed 3 bases, and the junction held 10 bases outside the gene matches. Here the CDR3 DNA reads TGTGCCAGCAGCTTAGCGGGAGCTAAATACTTCTACAATGAGCAGTTCTTC. Its translation is CASSLAGAKYFYNEQFF.

This CDR3 is CSVVEDYNEQYF. The CDR3, as DNA: TGCAGCGTTGTAGAGGACTACAATGAGCAGTACTTC. The chain is built from TRBV29-1 and TRBJ2-1; tentative D call: TRBD2 (6 bases). The J call may be incorrect, as the DNA end agrees better with TRBJ2-7. This CDR3 is built from 12 residues. Germline V gives CDR1 SQVTM, CDR2 ANQGSEA.

This chain links TRBV7-2 with TRBJ2-1; TRBD2 matches at 12 bases. V lost 1 base to trimming and J lost 5 bases; unmatched junction nucleotides: 3. CDR3 length: 16 amino acids. Germline assignment: CDR1 SGHTA and CDR2 FQGNSA. The CDR3 sequence is CASSLVWTSGNNEQFF. In nucleotides, the CDR3 is TGTGCCAGCAGCTTAGTCTGGACTAGCGGGAACAATGAGCAGTTCTTC. The whole variable domain, filled in from reference TRBV7-2 and TRBJ2-1, reads GAGVSQSPSNKVTEKGKDVELRCDPISGHTALYWYRQSLGQGLEFLIYFQGNSAPDKSGLPSDRFSAERTGGSVSTLTIQRTQQEDSAVYLCASSLVWTSGNNEQFFGPGTRLTVL.

This clonotype was seen a single time. The chain couples TRBV11-1 to TRBJ2-1; 10 bases map to TRBD1. Germline trimming cut 5 bases from V and 7 bases from J; bases unmatched to any gene: 14. The CDR3 totals 17 residues. The V gene's germline CDR1 is SGHAT and CDR2 FQDESV (reference sequence). The CDR3, as DNA: TGTGCCAGCAGCCCCGGACAGGGGGTCGCAACAGGGAATGAGCAGTTCTTC. This codes for CASSPGQGVATGNEQFF.

The rearrangement uses TRBV6-1 and TRBJ2-7; TRBD2 matches at 10 bases. V was clipped by 6 bases and J by 7 bases; unmatched bases: 9. The germline V gene encodes CDR1 MNHNS and CDR2 SASEGT. The CDR3 loop spans 14 amino acids. CDR3 residues: CASSQLAGRDEQYF. The CDR3 bases are TGTGCCAGCAGCCAACTAGCGGGAAGGGATGAGCAGTACTTC.

This chain joins TRBV15 and TRBJ2-7; no reliable D call. Germline CDR1 reads LNHNV; CDR2 reads YYDKDF (reference sequence). V lost 3 bases and J 7 bases, leaving 16 bases between the germline ends. CDR3 length equals 14 residues. The CDR3 DNA reads as TGTGCCACCAGCAGGAGACCGCCTCTGGGGGAGCAGTACTTC. Its translation is CATSRRPPLGEQYF. Drawing the rest from reference TRBV15 and TRBJ2-7, the complete variable domain is DAMVIQNPRYQVTQFGKPVTLSCSQTLNHNVMYWYQQKSSQAPKLLFHYYDKDFNNEADTPDNFQSRRPNTSFCFLDIRSPGLGDTAMYLCATSRRPPLGEQYFGPGTRLTVT.

This clonotype was counted only a few times. The J gene is TRBJ2-7, the V gene TRBV4-1, with 7 bases that match TRBD2. Germline-derived CDR1 and CDR2 are MGHRA and YSYEKL. V lost 0 bases and J lost 0; bases outside the gene matches: 8. The CDR3 runs 17 residues. The CDR3: CASSQDREEASSYEQYF. The CDR3 nucleotides read TGCGCCAGCAGCCAAGATCGGGAGGAGGCCAGCTCCTACGAGCAGTACTTC.

This clonotype was detected only a few times. V and J are TRBV14 and TRBJ2-1, with TRBD1 matching over 7 bases. V shed 0 bases, J shed 9 bases, and the junction held 2 bases outside the gene matches. The CDR3 is 13 amino acids. The germline gives CDR1 SGHDN, CDR2 FVKESK. CDR3 residues: CASSQEDRREQFF. The CDR3 region has the DNA TGTGCCAGCAGCCAAGAGGACAGGCGTGAGCAGTTCTTC. Full variable domain (missing parts from reference TRBV14 and TRBJ2-1): EAGVTQFPSHSVIEKGQTVTLRCDPISGHDNLYWYRRVMGKEIKFLLHFVKESKQDESGMPNNRFLAERTGGTYSTLKVQPAELEDSGVYFCASSQEDRREQFFGPGTRLTVL.

The V and J genes are TRBV7-8 and TRBJ2-7, with D unresolved. With 1 base removed from V and 4 bases from J, the gap between germline ends came to 8 bases. CDR3 length: 13 residues. The germline gives CDR1 SGHVS, CDR2 FQNEAQ. The CDR3 reads CASSLDGQYEQYF. CDR3 nucleotides: TGTGCCAGCAGCTTAGACGGGCAGTACGAGCAGTACTTC.

A few counts support this clonotype. The chain recombines TRBV11-2 with TRBJ2-3; 9 bases match TRBD2. This CDR3 region has 16 residues. Unmatched junction bases numbered 11, after V lost 3 bases and J lost 7 bases. Germline loops: CDR1 SGHAT, CDR2 FQNNGV. The CDR3 DNA sequence: TGTGCCAGCAGCTTCGAAGGGGTAGCGGGAGCAAATACGCAGTATTTT. Encoded protein: CASSFEGVAGANTQYF. Combining the CDR3 with reference TRBV11-2 and TRBJ2-3 gives the whole variable domain EAGVAQSPRYKIIEKRQSVAFWCNPISGHATLYWYQQILGQGPKLLIQFQNNGVVDDSQLPKDRFSAERLKGVDSTLKIQPAKLEDSAVYLCASSFEGVAGANTQYFGPGTRLTVL.

This chain connects TRBV6-2 or TRBV6-3 to TRBJ2-2; TRBD2 might be the D (5 bases). Germline V gene lookup returns CDR1 MNHEY and CDR2 SVGEGT. This CDR3 has 15 amino acids. The germline V and J ends were trimmed by 6 bases and 4 bases, with 15 bases remaining between them. CDR3 residues: CASRYVGISTGELFF. CDR3 bases: TGTGCCAGCAGATACGTCGGGATTAGCACCGGGGAGCTGTTTTTT.

This clonotype came up a few times. The chain recombines TRBV4-3 with TRBJ1-2, with D unclear. The V end was cut by 0 bases, the J end by 0 bases, with 8 bases between. Germline V gene lookup returns CDR1 LGHNA and CDR2 YSLEER. CDR3 size: 15 residues. The CDR3 region has the DNA TGCGCCAGCAGCCAAGAATCCGCAGCTAACTATGGCTACACCTTC. It codes for CASSQESAANYGYTF.

The V and J genes are TRBV10-1 and TRBJ2-7; TRBD1 matches at 7 bases. After removal of 6 bases from V and 2 bases from J, the junction contained 10 bases not matched to a gene. The CDR3 sequence is 15 residues long. Germline values: CDR1 WNHNN, CDR2 SYGVQD (reference sequence). The CDR3 nucleotides are TGCGCCAGCAGCCGGACAGGAACAAGAGCCTACGAGCAGTACTTC. Residues: CASSRTGTRAYEQYF.

This clonotype showed up just a few times. The V call is TRBV29-1, the J call TRBJ2-1, with 7 nucleotides matching TRBD2. The V gene end was trimmed by 4 bases and the J gene end by 0 bases; junction bases not matched to a gene: 6. Germline lookup yields CDR1 SQVTM and CDR2 ANQGSEA. The CDR3 has 15 amino acids. CDR3 in DNA: TGCAGCGTTGGTTTACGGGAGGTCTCCTACAATGAGCAGTTCTTC. Protein product: CSVGLREVSYNEQFF.

This clonotype was detected once. The J gene is TRBJ2-3, the V gene TRBV30; D gene unclear. This CDR3 region has 12 residues. CDR1 is GTSNPN and CDR2 is SVGIG in the germline V gene (reference sequence). Trimming took 4 bases from V and 2 from J, leaving 7 bases between them. The CDR3 region is CAWIGVTDTQYF. CDR3 nucleotide sequence: TGTGCCTGGATCGGCGTCACAGATACGCAGTATTTT.

This clonotype showed up many times. The gene calls are TRBV29-1 and TRBJ2-1; 11 nucleotides line up with TRBD1. The V gene end was trimmed by 5 bases and the J gene end by 8 bases; junction bases not matched to a gene: 8. This CDR3 contains 14 residues. Germline values: CDR1 SQVTM, CDR2 ANQGSEA. The CDR3 loop reads CSVIGQGARYEQFF. As DNA, the CDR3 is TGCAGCGTTATCGGACAGGGGGCGCGATATGAGCAGTTCTTC.

This clonotype came up a few times. This chain uses TRBV5-1 with TRBJ1-2, with TRBD1 as a possible D gene (6 bases). Trimming shortened V by 2 bases and J by 0 bases, and 8 bases separated the two germline ends. The germline V gene has CDR1 SGHRS and CDR2 YFSETQ. The CDR3 is made up of 14 amino acids. DNA for the CDR3: TGCGCCAGCAGCTTCACAGGGACTAACTATGGCTACACCTTC. Protein product: CASSFTGTNYGYTF.

This clonotype was detected only a few times. This chain uses TRBV2 with TRBJ2-7, with D possibly TRBD1 on 6 matching bases. The tail of the sequence fits TRBJ2-5 better, so the J call may be wrong. CDR1 SNHLY and CDR2 FYNNEI come from the germline V gene. The CDR3 consists of 14 residues. This CDR3 is CASRDQGKGETQYF. In DNA, the CDR3 is TGTGCCAGCCGGGACCAGGGGAAGGGAGAGACCCAGTACTTC.

Turning to this clonotype: Given a much more abundant clone one base away, this may be a read error. This chain uses TRBV29-1 with TRBJ2-3, with a possible D match to TRBD2 (6 bases). The germline V and J ends were trimmed by 3 bases and 1 base, with 8 bases remaining between them. Per the germline V gene, CDR1 is SQVTM and CDR2 is ANQGSEA. The CDR3 is made up of 13 amino acids. Written as DNA, the CDR3 is TGCAGCGTTGAGGCTAGCGGCACAGATACGCAGTATTTT. It encodes CSVEASGTDTQYF.

CDR3 bases: TGTGCCAGCAGCCAGAGTAGCGGGAGGGCCTACGAGCAGTACTTC. It yields the protein CASSQSSGRAYEQYF. V and J are TRBV28 and TRBJ2-7; 11 bases are shared with TRBD2. Trimming at V came to 6 bases and at J to 2 bases, leaving 6 bases not matched to a gene. The germline V gene has CDR1 MDHEN and CDR2 SYDVKM. The CDR3 has 15 amino acids. The whole variable domain, filled in from reference TRBV28 and TRBJ2-7, reads DVKVTQSSRYLVKRTGEKVFLECVQDMDHENMFWYRQDPGLGLRLIYFSYDVKMKEKGDIPEGYSVSREKKERFSLILESASTNQTSMYLCASSQSSGRAYEQYFGPGTRLTVT.

The V call is TRBV7-3, the J call TRBJ2-1; 9 nucleotides match TRBD2. This CDR3 region has 15 residues. V shed 1 base, J shed 8 bases, and the junction held 6 bases outside the gene matches. Germline V gene data show CDR1 as SGHTA and CDR2 as FQGTGA. CDR3 DNA sequence: TGTGCCAGCAGCTTAAACATCGGGACTAGCCATGAGCAGTTCTTC. Amino acids: CASSLNIGTSHEQFF.

The V gene is TRBV7-8, the J gene TRBJ2-7; D not certain. CDR1 SGHVS and CDR2 FQNEAQ come from the germline V gene. CDR3 length: 18 amino acids. Trimming cost V 1 base and J 3 bases, with 22 bases left between them. The CDR3 DNA reads as TGTGCCAGCAGCTTAGTGTACCTCGTCCGGGTTCTCCGCTACGAGCAGTACTTC. It codes for CASSLVYLVRVLRYEQYF.

The chain combines TRBV6-5 with TRBJ2-5; no reliable D call. The DNA matches TRBJ2-7 better at its end, which makes the J call doubtful. The CDR3 runs 15 residues. CDR1 is MNHEY and CDR2 is SVGAGI in the germline V gene. The CDR3 reads CASSPPGVVTYEQYF. The CDR3 nucleotides are TGTGCCAGCAGTCCCCCGGGCGTGGTCACCTACGAGCAGTACTTC.

The rearrangement joins TRBV21-1 to TRBJ2-7; TRBD2, the D gene given by the table, was not confirmed from the DNA. The DNA end is a closer match to TRBJ2-4, so the J assignment may be wrong. TRBV21-1 is noted as a pseudogene. The CDR3 sequence is 12 residues long. Here the CDR3 reads CASPRGKNIQYF. CDR3 DNA sequence: TGTGCCAGCCCTAGGGGGAAAAACATTCAGTACTTC.

This chain links TRBV20-1 with TRBJ2-4; TRBD2 matches 9 bases. The germline V gene has CDR1 DFQATT and CDR2 SNEGSKA (reference sequence). The CDR3 is 17 residues long. J lost 13 bases, V lost 0 bases, and 19 bases had no gene match. The CDR3 DNA sequence: TGCAGTGCTAGAGATGTCTCTAGCGGGATCAAACGGGAAGAGCAGTACTTC. Protein product: CSARDVSSGIKREEQYF.

V gene TRBV7-3 combines with J gene TRBJ2-1, with D perhaps TRBD2 (5 bases). The CDR3 is 17 amino acids. The germline V gene has CDR1 SGHTA and CDR2 FQGTGA. Trimming shortened V by 2 bases and J by 5 bases, and 19 bases separated the two germline ends. CDR3: CASSLVPAGGLNNEQFF. CDR3 coding DNA: TGTGCCAGCAGCTTAGTCCCGGCGGGTGGGCTGAACAATGAGCAGTTCTTC.